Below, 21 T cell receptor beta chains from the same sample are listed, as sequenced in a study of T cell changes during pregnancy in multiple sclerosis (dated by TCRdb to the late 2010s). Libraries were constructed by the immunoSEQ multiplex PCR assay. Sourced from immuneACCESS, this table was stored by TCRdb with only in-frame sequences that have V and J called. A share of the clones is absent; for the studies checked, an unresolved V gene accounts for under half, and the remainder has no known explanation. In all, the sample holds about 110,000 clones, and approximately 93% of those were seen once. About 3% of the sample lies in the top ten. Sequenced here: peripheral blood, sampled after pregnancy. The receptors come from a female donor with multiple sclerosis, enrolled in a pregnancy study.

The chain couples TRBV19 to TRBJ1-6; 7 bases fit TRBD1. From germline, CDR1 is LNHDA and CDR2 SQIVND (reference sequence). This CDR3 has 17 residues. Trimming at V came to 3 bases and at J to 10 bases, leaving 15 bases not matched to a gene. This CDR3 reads CASSIEGDRVGSSPLHF. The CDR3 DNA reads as TGTGCCAGTAGTATTGAAGGTGACAGGGTCGGATCCTCACCCCTCCACTTT.

CDR3 bases: TGTGCCAGCAGCGGGGACAGGGGCACCGGGGAGCTGTTTTTT. Translation: CASSGDRGTGELFF. The chain couples TRBV5-6 to TRBJ2-2; 10 bases match TRBD1. The trim removed 4 bases at V and 4 bases at J, leaving 1 base unmatched. CDR3 size: 14 residues. Per germline, CDR1 SGHDT and CDR2 YYEEEE.

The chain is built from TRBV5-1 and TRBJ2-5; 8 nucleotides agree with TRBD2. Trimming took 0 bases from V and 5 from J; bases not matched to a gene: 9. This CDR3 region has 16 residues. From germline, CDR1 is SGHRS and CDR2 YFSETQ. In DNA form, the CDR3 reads TGCGCCAGCAGCTTGGGGTATCCGGGACTAGTTGAGACCCAGTACTTC. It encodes CASSLGYPGLVETQYF.

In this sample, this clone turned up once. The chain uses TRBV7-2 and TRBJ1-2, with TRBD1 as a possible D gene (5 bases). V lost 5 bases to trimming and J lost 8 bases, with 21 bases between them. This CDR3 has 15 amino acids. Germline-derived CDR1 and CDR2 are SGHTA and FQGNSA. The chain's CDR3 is CASSQRGTGRKGYTF. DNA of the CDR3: TGTGCCAGCAGCCAAAGAGGGACCGGGAGAAAAGGCTACACCTTC.

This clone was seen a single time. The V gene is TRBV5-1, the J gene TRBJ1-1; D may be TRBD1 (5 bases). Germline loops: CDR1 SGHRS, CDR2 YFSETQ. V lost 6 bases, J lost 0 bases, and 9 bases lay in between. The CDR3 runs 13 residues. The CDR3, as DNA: TGCGCCAGCACCGGGGGGATGAACACTGAAGCTTTCTTT. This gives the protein CASTGGMNTEAFF.

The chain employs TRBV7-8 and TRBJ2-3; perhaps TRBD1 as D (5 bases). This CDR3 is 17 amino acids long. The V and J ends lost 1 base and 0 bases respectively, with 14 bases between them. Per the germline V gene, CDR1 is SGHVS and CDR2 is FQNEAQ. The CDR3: CASSLGQTTPSTDTQYF. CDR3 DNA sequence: TGTGCCAGCAGCTTAGGACAGACGACGCCTAGCACAGATACGCAGTATTTT.

CDR3 nucleotides: TGTGCCAGCAGCGTAGCCCAGGGACAGTCAGGCACAGATACGCAGTATTTT. It specifies CASSVAQGQSGTDTQYF. This chain connects TRBV9 to TRBJ2-3, with 7 bases identical to TRBD1. From germline, CDR1 is SGDLS and CDR2 YYNGEE. The length of the CDR3 is 17 residues. Trimming at V came to 0 bases and at J to 1 base, leaving 8 bases not matched to a gene.

As DNA, the CDR3 is TGTGCCAGTAGTATAGATCATTGGAGGGGGCACACTGAAGCTTTCTTT. Its protein product is CASSIDHWRGHTEAFF. The chain carries TRBV19 and TRBJ1-1, with 7 bases that match TRBD1. The CDR3 runs to 16 residues. With 0 bases clipped from V and 3 bases from J, the junction kept 7 bases outside the gene matches. Germline loops: CDR1 LNHDA, CDR2 SQIVND (reference sequence).

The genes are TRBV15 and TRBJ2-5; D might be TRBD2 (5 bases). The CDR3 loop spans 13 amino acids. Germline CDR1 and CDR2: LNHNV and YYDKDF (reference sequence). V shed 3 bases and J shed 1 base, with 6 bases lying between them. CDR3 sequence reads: CATSRDSQETQYF. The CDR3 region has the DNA TGTGCCACCAGCAGGGACTCCCAAGAGACCCAGTACTTC.

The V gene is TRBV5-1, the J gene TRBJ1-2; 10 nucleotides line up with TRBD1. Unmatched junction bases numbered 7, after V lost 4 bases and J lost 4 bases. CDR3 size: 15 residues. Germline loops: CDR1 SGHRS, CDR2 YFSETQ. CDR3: CASSPPRTGGYGYTF. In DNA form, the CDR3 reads TGCGCCAGCAGCCCCCCCCGGACAGGGGGCTATGGCTACACCTTC.

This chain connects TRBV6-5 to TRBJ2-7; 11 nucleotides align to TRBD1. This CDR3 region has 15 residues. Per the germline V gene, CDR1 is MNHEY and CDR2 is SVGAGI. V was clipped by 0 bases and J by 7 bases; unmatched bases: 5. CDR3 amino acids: CASSYSWTGGGEQYF. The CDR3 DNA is TGTGCCAGCAGTTACTCTTGGACAGGGGGCGGGGAGCAGTACTTC.

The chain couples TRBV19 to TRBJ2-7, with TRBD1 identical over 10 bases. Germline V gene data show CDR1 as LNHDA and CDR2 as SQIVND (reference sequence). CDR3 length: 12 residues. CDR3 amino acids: CRSWDRGSEQYF. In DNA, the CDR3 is TGTAGGTCCTGGGACAGGGGCTCCGAGCAGTACTTC.

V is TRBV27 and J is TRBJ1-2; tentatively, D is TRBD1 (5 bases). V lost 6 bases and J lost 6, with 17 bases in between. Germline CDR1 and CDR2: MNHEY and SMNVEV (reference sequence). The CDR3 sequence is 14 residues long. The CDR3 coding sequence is TGTGCCAGCAGCCCAGGGCAGGGATCAAATGGCTACACCTTC. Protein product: CASSPGQGSNGYTF.

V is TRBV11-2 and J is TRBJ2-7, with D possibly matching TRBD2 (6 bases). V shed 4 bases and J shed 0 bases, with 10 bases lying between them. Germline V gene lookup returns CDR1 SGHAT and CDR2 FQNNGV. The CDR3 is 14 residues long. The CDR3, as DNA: TGTGCCAGCAGCTCCGGCGGGAACTCCTACGAGCAGTACTTC. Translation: CASSSGGNSYEQYF.

Here the CDR3 reads CASCFRCGGRVETQYF. The CDR3 DNA is TGTGCCAGCTGCTTTAGATGCGGGGGCCGTGTGGAGACCCAGTACTTC. The V gene is TRBV18, the J gene TRBJ2-5; the D gene is possibly TRBD2 (7 bases). The germline V gene encodes CDR1 KGHSH and CDR2 LQKENI. Trimming removed 7 bases at V and 5 bases at J, with 23 bases between. The CDR3 has 16 amino acids.

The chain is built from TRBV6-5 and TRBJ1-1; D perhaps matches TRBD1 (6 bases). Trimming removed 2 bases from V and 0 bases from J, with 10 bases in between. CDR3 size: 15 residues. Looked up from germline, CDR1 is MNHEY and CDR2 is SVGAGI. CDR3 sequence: CASSYLDRMNTEAFF. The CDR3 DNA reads TGTGCCAGCAGTTACCTCGACAGGATGAACACTGAAGCTTTCTTT.

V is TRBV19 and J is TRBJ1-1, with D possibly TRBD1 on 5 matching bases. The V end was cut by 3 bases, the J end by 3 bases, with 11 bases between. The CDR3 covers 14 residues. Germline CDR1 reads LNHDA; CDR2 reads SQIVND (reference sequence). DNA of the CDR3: TGTGCCAGTAGTATTTGGGGGGAGGACACTGAAGCTTTCTTT. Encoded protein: CASSIWGEDTEAFF.

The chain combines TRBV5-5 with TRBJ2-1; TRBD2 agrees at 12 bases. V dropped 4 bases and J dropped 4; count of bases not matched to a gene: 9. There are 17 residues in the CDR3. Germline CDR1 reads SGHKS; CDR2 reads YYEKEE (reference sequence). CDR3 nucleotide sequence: TGTGCCAGCAGCCCGGAGTTGCTAGCGGGGGGGTACAATGAGCAGTTCTTC. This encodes CASSPELLAGGYNEQFF.

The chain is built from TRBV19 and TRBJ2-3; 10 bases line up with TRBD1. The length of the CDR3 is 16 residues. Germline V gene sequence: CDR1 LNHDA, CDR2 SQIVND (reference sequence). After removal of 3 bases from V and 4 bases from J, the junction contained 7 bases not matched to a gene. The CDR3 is CASSIRGTGEADTQYF. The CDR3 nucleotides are TGTGCCAGTAGTATCAGAGGGACAGGGGAAGCAGATACGCAGTATTTT.

This CDR3 reads CASSQDIFSGTEAFF. In DNA form, the CDR3 reads TGTGCCAGCAGCCAAGATATTTTTTCGGGGACTGAAGCTTTCTTT. The chain uses TRBV4-2 and TRBJ1-1, with D uncertain. The V gene lost 0 bases and the J gene lost 5 bases, with 13 bases spanning the gap. CDR1 and CDR2 from the germline V gene are LGHNA and YNFKEQ. This CDR3 contains 15 residues.

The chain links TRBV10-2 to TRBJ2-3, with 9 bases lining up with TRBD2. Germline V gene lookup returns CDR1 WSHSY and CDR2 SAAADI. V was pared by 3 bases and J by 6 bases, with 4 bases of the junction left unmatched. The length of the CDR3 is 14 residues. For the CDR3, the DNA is TGCGCCAGCAGTGACCGTCTAGCGGGGGATACGCAGTATTTT. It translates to CASSDRLAGDTQYF.